The 29 T cell receptor beta chains reported below all come from one sample, sequenced in a study of cytomegalovirus exposure and HLA in healthy donors. 60 Vbeta and 13 Jbeta primers were used in PCR. Repertoires were generated with immunoSEQ multiplex PCR, while TCRdb's copy carries only in-frame clones and drops some. The table lists roughly 160,000 clones, about three quarters of them singletons, with 2.8% in the top ten. The sample taken for sequencing was PBMCs. The receptor source for this set is a woman under 40 in good health and CMV-seronegative.

As for this clone: In the same sample, other DNA sequences code for this CDR3. The chain has TRBV5-4 and TRBJ2-2, with a tentative D call TRBD2 (6 bases). Between the trimmed V and J ends, which lost 0 bases and 0 bases, there was a span of 9 bases. The germline V gene has CDR1 SGHNT and CDR2 YYREEE (reference sequence). This CDR3 comprises 16 residues. CDR3 loop: CASSLDPGANTGELFF. CDR3 nucleotides: TGTGCCAGCAGCTTGGACCCGGGGGCGAACACCGGGGAGCTGTTTTTT.

This clone has only one observation. The V and J genes are TRBV28 and TRBJ2-7, with D possibly matching TRBD1 (6 bases). Germline V gene sequence: CDR1 MDHEN, CDR2 SYDVKM. With 6 bases removed from V and 3 bases from J, the gap between germline ends came to 18 bases. This CDR3 contains 15 residues. This chain's CDR3 is CASRETGKTGYEQYF. The CDR3 bases are TGTGCCAGCAGGGAAACAGGGAAAACGGGCTACGAGCAGTACTTC. Using reference TRBV28 and TRBJ2-7 for the parts outside the CDR3, the full variable domain is DVKVTQSSRYLVKRTGEKVFLECVQDMDHENMFWYRQDPGLGLRLIYFSYDVKMKEKGDIPEGYSVSREKKERFSLILESASTNQTSMYLCASRETGKTGYEQYFGPGTRLTVT.

The chain has TRBV5-4 and TRBJ2-3, with 8 bases identical to TRBD1. CDR3 length: 16 residues. The V segment lost 1 base and the J segment 4 bases; nucleotides outside the gene matches: 8. Germline V lookup: CDR1 SGHNT, CDR2 YYREEE (reference sequence). CDR3 region: CASSLSGGGWSDTQYF. As DNA, the CDR3 is TGTGCCAGCAGCTTGTCAGGGGGCGGCTGGTCAGATACGCAGTATTTT.

This clone was found once. The rearrangement uses TRBV7-8 and TRBJ2-7; weak D call: TRBD1 (6 bases). Germline loops: CDR1 SGHVS, CDR2 FQNEAQ. V lost 5 bases and J 0 bases, leaving 20 bases between the germline ends. The CDR3 is 17 residues long. CDR3 DNA: TGTGCCAGCAGCCCCCACCAGGTAGGGGGAAGCTCCTACGAGCAGTACTTC. Its protein is CASSPHQVGGSSYEQYF.

This clone was observed a handful of times. The chain combines TRBV4-3 with TRBJ2-2; D might be TRBD2 (6 bases). Per germline, CDR1 LGHNA and CDR2 YSLEER. V lost 0 bases to trimming and J lost 0 bases, with 8 bases between them. This CDR3 comprises 16 residues. This CDR3 reads CASSQEAGSNTGELFF. The CDR3, as DNA: TGCGCCAGCAGCCAAGAGGCGGGATCGAACACCGGGGAGCTGTTTTTT.

J is TRBJ2-7 and V is TRBV2, with a possible D match to TRBD2 (7 bases). Trimming shortened V by 6 bases and J by 0 bases, and 12 bases separated the two germline ends. This CDR3 comprises 14 residues. In germline, CDR1 is SNHLY, CDR2 FYNNEI. The CDR3 nucleotides are TGTGCCAGCAGGCCGGGGGGCCACTCCTACGAGCAGTACTTC. This translates into CASRPGGHSYEQYF.

A few counts support this clone. The chain employs TRBV7-9 and TRBJ1-2, with a weak D call TRBD1 (5 bases). The CDR3 length is 14 residues. Trimming stripped 1 base from V and 7 bases from J, with 13 bases between. Looked up from germline, CDR1 is SEHNR and CDR2 is FQNEAQ (reference sequence). In DNA, the CDR3 is TGTGCCAGCAGCTTAGTGGGAGGGGCCCCTGGCTACACCTTC. Translated: CASSLVGGAPGYTF.

The gene calls are TRBV28 and TRBJ1-2, with 9 positions matching TRBD1. From germline, CDR1 is MDHEN and CDR2 SYDVKM. This CDR3 has 17 residues. Trimming at V came to 3 bases and at J to 3 bases, leaving 11 bases not matched to a gene. In nucleotides, the CDR3 is TGTGCCAGCAGTTTTTTTAACAGGGGGCGGAAGGACTATGGCTACACCTTC. Amino acid sequence: CASSFFNRGRKDYGYTF.

This clone appeared once. The CDR3 loop reads CASSYSRESLVQYF. The CDR3 DNA sequence: TGTGCCAGCAGTTACTCGAGGGAATCCCTGGTTCAGTACTTC. The chain is built from TRBV6-5 and TRBJ2-7; D perhaps matches TRBD2 (5 bases). The CDR3 is made up of 14 amino acids. Per germline, CDR1 MNHEY and CDR2 SVGAGI. V shed 0 bases and J shed 10 bases, with 16 bases lying between them.

This rearrangement joins TRBV28 to TRBJ1-5; D not resolved. The germline V and J ends were trimmed by 4 bases and 2 bases, with 9 bases remaining between them. Germline V lookup: CDR1 MDHEN, CDR2 SYDVKM. The CDR3 totals 14 residues. The CDR3 protein is CASSWEEGNQPQHF. CDR3 in DNA: TGTGCCAGCAGTTGGGAGGAAGGCAATCAGCCCCAGCATTTT.

This chain joins TRBV7-7 and TRBJ2-2; tentatively, D is TRBD1 (5 bases). Trimming left V 2 bases short and J 4 bases short, with 8 bases between. Germline CDR1 and CDR2: SSHAT and FNYEAQ (reference sequence). CDR3 length: 14 residues. The CDR3 bases are TGTGCCAGCAGCTTACGACAGACCACCGGGGAGCTGTTTTTT. It specifies CASSLRQTTGELFF.

With regard to this clone: Within the sample, other DNA sequences also encode this same CDR3. The gene calls are TRBV7-6 and TRBJ2-7; 8 bases line up with TRBD1. The length of the CDR3 is 16 residues. Germline assignment: CDR1 SGHVS and CDR2 FNYEAQ. J was trimmed by 1 base and V by 3 bases; bases with no gene match: 8. CDR3 sequence: CASSLAFRTGSYEQYF. CDR3 nucleotides: TGTGCCAGCAGCTTGGCGTTCAGGACAGGGTCCTACGAGCAGTACTTC.

The CDR3, as DNA: TGTGCCAGCAGCTTGGACAGGGGCGGGGGGTACGAGCAGTACTTC. This gives the protein CASSLDRGGGYEQYF. The chain combines TRBV5-6 with TRBJ2-5, with a tentative D call TRBD2 (8 bases). The DNA matches TRBJ2-7 better at its end, which makes the J call doubtful. This CDR3 contains 15 residues. Looked up from germline, CDR1 is SGHDT and CDR2 is YYEEEE.

This clone was observed a handful of times. J is TRBJ2-2 and V is TRBV11-3; TRBD2 agrees at 11 bases. CDR1 and CDR2 from the germline V gene are SGHNT and YENEEA. CDR3 size: 17 residues. J was trimmed by 6 bases and V by 4 bases; bases with no gene match: 10. The CDR3 protein is CASSSGLLAGVAGELFF. The CDR3 region has the DNA TGTGCCAGCAGCTCAGGGTTACTAGCGGGAGTCGCCGGGGAGCTGTTTTTT.

This clone turned up a few times. The chain joins TRBV11-3 to TRBJ2-3; 10 nucleotides line up with TRBD2. The CDR3 covers 14 residues. V gave up 5 bases and J gave up 4 bases; unmatched junction bases: 3. Germline values: CDR1 SGHNT, CDR2 YENEEA. Written as DNA, the CDR3 is TGTGCCAGCAGCCATAGCGGGAGGCCAGATACGCAGTATTTT. This gives the protein CASSHSGRPDTQYF.

The CDR3 DNA reads TGTGCCACCACGGCCGGGGGAGTTGGAGAGACCCAGTACTTC. It translates to CATTAGGVGETQYF. V gene TRBV10-3 combines with J gene TRBJ2-5; maybe TRBD2 (6 bases). V lost 10 bases and J lost 4, with 19 bases in between. CDR3 length: 14 residues. The V gene's germline CDR1 is ENHRY and CDR2 SYGVKD.

The chain links TRBV19 to TRBJ1-1, with 7 bases identical to TRBD1. This CDR3 is built from 14 residues. Germline V gene lookup returns CDR1 LNHDA and CDR2 SQIVND (reference sequence). The trim removed 6 bases at V and 4 bases at J, leaving 8 bases unmatched. The CDR3 DNA sequence: TGTGCCAGTAGCCTAGGGGGCGCGGGCACTGAAGCTTTCTTT. Its protein product is CASSLGGAGTEAFF.

The V call is TRBV4-1, the J call TRBJ2-1; D is possibly TRBD1 (5 bases). This CDR3 contains 14 residues. Trimming pared 4 bases from V and 3 bases from J, leaving 10 bases between. Germline V lookup: CDR1 MGHRA, CDR2 YSYEKL. The DNA for the CDR3 is TGCGCCAGCAGCCCTACAGGATACTACAATGAGCAGTTCTTC. Residues: CASSPTGYYNEQFF.

The chain is built from TRBV2 and TRBJ2-6; 10 bases are a match to TRBD1. CDR1 is SNHLY, CDR2 FYNNEI, per germline. V was pared by 5 bases and J by 0 bases, with 4 bases of the junction left unmatched. The CDR3 is made up of 17 amino acids. In DNA, the CDR3 is TGTGCCAGCAGTACCGGGACAGGGGTCTCTGGGGCCAACGTCCTGACTTTC. Its translation: CASSTGTGVSGANVLTF.

This chain joins TRBV6-5 and TRBJ2-7, with 9 bases identical to TRBD2. The CDR3 contains 15 residues. Germline lookup yields CDR1 MNHEY and CDR2 SVGAGI. Germline trimming cut 1 base from V and 6 bases from J; bases unmatched to any gene: 7. The CDR3 coding sequence is TGTGCCAGCAGTTACTGGTCTAGCGGGACCGCCGAGCAGTACTTC. It yields the protein CASSYWSSGTAEQYF.

The V and J genes are TRBV15 and TRBJ2-7; a possible D gene is TRBD2 (6 bases). This CDR3 has 15 amino acids. V was clipped by 1 base and J by 4 bases, with 14 bases between them. Germline V CDR1 and CDR2: LNHNV, YYDKDF (reference sequence). CDR3: CATSRATGELYEQYF. The CDR3 coding sequence is TGTGCCACCAGCAGAGCCACGGGGGAATTATACGAGCAGTACTTC.

The chain has TRBV9 and TRBJ2-3; TRBD2 agrees at 9 bases. The V gene's germline CDR1 is SGDLS and CDR2 YYNGEE. V shed 4 bases, J shed 0 bases, and the junction held 3 bases outside the gene matches. The CDR3 is made up of 15 amino acids. The CDR3 loop reads CASSISGGSTDTQYF. CDR3 coding DNA: TGTGCCAGCAGCATTAGCGGGGGAAGCACAGATACGCAGTATTTT.

The chain couples TRBV9 to TRBJ1-4; D is ambiguous. Germline lookup yields CDR1 SGDLS and CDR2 YYNGEE. V was shortened by 0 bases and J by 8 bases, with 14 bases between the two germline ends. The CDR3 has 15 amino acids. CDR3 nucleotide sequence: TGTGCCAGCAGCGTAGGGGCAACCTCGGGGGAAAAACTGTTTTTT. Protein sequence: CASSVGATSGEKLFF.

The chain recombines TRBV7-7 with TRBJ2-5; D possibly corresponds to TRBD1 (5 bases). V lost 0 bases to trimming and J lost 7 bases, with 21 bases between them. The germline V gene encodes CDR1 SSHAT and CDR2 FNYEAQ (reference sequence). This CDR3 is built from 17 residues. The CDR3 here is CASSLAGSRQTLGTQYF. CDR3 sequence (DNA): TGTGCCAGCAGCTTAGCGGGGTCCCGACAGACCTTAGGGACCCAGTACTTC.

This clone was picked up a small number of times. V gene TRBV5-4 combines with J gene TRBJ2-1; D is possibly TRBD2 (5 bases). The CDR3 totals 16 residues. The germline CDR1 and CDR2 sequences are SGHNT and YYREEE (reference sequence). Trimming took 0 bases from V and 3 from J, leaving 13 bases between them. The CDR3 spells CASSLGVSGSYNEQFF. DNA of the CDR3: TGTGCCAGCAGCTTGGGGGTGTCGGGGAGCTACAATGAGCAGTTCTTC.

This clone was seen only a few times. The chain joins TRBV7-9 to TRBJ1-1; a weak D match, TRBD1 (6 bases). The ends were cut back, 3 bases at V and 4 bases at J, with 12 bases in the middle. This CDR3 is built from 14 residues. Germline CDR1 is SEHNR and CDR2 is FQNEAQ (reference sequence). The CDR3 sequence: CASSFGQGSTEAFF. CDR3 DNA sequence: TGTGCCAGCAGCTTTGGTCAGGGGAGCACTGAAGCTTTCTTT.

The rearrangement uses TRBV9 and TRBJ1-1, with a possible D match to TRBD1 (6 bases). Trimming shortened V by 0 bases and J by 2 bases, and 14 bases separated the two germline ends. The CDR3 extends over 16 amino acids. Germline V gives CDR1 SGDLS, CDR2 YYNGEE. DNA for the CDR3: TGTGCCAGCAGCGTAGGGAGGGGGGAGGGAAACACTGAAGCTTTCTTT. The encoded protein is CASSVGRGEGNTEAFF.

The chain recombines TRBV27 with TRBJ2-1; no reliable D call. V dropped 5 bases and J dropped 3 bases, with 20 bases sitting between them. The CDR3 loop spans 17 amino acids. The germline gives CDR1 MNHEY, CDR2 SMNVEV (reference sequence). Here the CDR3 reads CASSPKPYSSDYNEQFF. The DNA for the CDR3 is TGTGCCAGCAGTCCAAAACCCTACAGCTCAGACTACAATGAGCAGTTCTTC.

Worth noting for this clone: This sample also contains other DNA sequences that code for the same CDR3. This chain links TRBV18 with TRBJ2-5; 8 bases map to TRBD1. After removal of 3 bases from V and 5 bases from J, the junction contained 2 bases not matched to a gene. The CDR3 consists of 13 residues. CDR1 KGHSH and CDR2 LQKENI come from the germline V gene. The CDR3 loop is CASSPDREETQYF. CDR3 DNA: TGTGCCAGCTCACCGGACAGGGAGGAGACCCAGTACTTC.